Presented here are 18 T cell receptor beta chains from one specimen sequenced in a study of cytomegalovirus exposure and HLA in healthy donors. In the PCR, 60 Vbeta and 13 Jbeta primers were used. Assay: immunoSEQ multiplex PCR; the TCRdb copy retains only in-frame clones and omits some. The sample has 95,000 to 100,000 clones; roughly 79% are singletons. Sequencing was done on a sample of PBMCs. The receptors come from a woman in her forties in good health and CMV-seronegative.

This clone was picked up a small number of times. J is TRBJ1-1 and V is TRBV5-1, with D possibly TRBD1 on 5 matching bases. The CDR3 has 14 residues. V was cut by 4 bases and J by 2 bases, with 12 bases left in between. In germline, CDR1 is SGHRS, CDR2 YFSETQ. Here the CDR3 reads CASSGEGANTEAFF. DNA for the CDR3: TGCGCCAGCAGCGGCGAAGGGGCCAACACTGAAGCTTTCTTT.

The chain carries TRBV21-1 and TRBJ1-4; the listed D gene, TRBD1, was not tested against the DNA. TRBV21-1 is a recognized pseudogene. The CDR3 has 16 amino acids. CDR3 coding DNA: TGTGCCAGTCGGGTGGGACAGGGGGATGTGAGGGAAAAACTGTTTTTT. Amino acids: CASRVGQGDVREKLFF.

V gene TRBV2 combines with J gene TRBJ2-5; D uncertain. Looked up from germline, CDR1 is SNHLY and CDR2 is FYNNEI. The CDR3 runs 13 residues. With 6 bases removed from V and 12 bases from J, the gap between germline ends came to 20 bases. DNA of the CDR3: TGTGCCAGCAGCCCTTATGACTCCGCACAAAAGTACTTC. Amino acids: CASSPYDSAQKYF. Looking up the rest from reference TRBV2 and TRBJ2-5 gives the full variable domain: EPEVTQTPSHQVTQMGQEVILRCVPISNHLYFYWYRQILGQKVEFLVSFYNNEISEKSEIFDDQFSVERPDGSNFTLKIRSTKLEDSAMYFCASSPYDSAQKYFGPGTRLLVL.

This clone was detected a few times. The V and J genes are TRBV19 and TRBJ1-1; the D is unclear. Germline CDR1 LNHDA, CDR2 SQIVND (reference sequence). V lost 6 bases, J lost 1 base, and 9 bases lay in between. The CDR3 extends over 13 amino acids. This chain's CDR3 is CASRTGWNTEAFF. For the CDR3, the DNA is TGTGCCAGTAGGACGGGGTGGAACACTGAAGCTTTCTTT. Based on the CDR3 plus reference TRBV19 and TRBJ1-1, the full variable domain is DGGITQSPKYLFRKEGQNVTLSCEQNLNHDAMYWYRQDPGQGLRLIYYSQIVNDFQKGDIAEGYSVSREKKESFPLTVTSAQKNPTAFYLCASRTGWNTEAFFGQGTRLTVV.

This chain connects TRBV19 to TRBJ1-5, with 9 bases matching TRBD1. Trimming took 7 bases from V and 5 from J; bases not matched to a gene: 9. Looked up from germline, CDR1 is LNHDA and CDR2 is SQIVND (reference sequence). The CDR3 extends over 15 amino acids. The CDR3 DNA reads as TGTGCCAGTACCCCGGAGGGACAGGGTTATCAGCCCCAGCATTTT. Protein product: CASTPEGQGYQPQHF.

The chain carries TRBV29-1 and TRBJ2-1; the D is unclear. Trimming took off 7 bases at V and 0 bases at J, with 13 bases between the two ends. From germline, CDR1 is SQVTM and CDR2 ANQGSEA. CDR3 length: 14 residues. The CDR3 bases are TGCAGCGCCATAGACTCGAGCTCCTACAATGAGCAGTTCTTC. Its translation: CSAIDSSSYNEQFF.

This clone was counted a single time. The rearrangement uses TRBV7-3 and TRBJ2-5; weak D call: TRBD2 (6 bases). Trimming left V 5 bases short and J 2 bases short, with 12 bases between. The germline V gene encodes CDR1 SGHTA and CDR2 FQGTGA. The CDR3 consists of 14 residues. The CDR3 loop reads CASSQDGGQETQYF. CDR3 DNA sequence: TGTGCCAGCAGCCAAGACGGAGGGCAAGAGACCCAGTACTTC. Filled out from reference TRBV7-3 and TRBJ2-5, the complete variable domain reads GAGVSQTPSNKVTEKGKYVELRCDPISGHTALYWYRQSLGQGPEFLIYFQGTGAADDSGLPNDRFFAVRPEGSVSTLKIQRTERGDSAVYLCASSQDGGQETQYFGPGTRLLVL.

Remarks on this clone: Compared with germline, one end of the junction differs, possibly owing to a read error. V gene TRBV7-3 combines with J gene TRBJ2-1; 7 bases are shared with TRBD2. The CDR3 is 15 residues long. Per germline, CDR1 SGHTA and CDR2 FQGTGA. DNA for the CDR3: TGTTCCAGCAGCAGTGGGGGAGGGCCCGGCAATGAGCAGTTCTTC. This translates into CSSSSGGGPGNEQFF.

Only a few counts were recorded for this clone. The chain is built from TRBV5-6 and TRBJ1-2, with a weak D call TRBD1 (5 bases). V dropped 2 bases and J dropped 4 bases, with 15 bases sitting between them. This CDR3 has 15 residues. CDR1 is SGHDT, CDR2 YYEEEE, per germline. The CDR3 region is CASSFNRDGSYGYTF. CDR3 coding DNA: TGTGCCAGCAGCTTCAACCGGGACGGGAGCTATGGCTACACCTTC.

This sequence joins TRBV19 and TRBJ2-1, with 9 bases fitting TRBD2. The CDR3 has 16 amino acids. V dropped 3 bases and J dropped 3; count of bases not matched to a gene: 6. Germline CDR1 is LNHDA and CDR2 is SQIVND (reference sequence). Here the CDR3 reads CASSMLAAGGYNEQFF. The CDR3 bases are TGTGCCAGTAGTATGCTGGCAGCGGGGGGCTACAATGAGCAGTTCTTC. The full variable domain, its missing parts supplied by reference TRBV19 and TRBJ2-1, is DGGITQSPKYLFRKEGQNVTLSCEQNLNHDAMYWYRQDPGQGLRLIYYSQIVNDFQKGDIAEGYSVSREKKESFPLTVTSAQKNPTAFYLCASSMLAAGGYNEQFFGPGTRLTVL.

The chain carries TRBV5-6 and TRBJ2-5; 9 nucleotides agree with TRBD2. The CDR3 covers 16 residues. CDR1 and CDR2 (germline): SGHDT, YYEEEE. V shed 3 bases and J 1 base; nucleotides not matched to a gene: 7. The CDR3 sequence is CASSYVGLAGQETQYF. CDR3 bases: TGTGCCAGCAGCTATGTGGGACTAGCCGGCCAAGAGACCCAGTACTTC.

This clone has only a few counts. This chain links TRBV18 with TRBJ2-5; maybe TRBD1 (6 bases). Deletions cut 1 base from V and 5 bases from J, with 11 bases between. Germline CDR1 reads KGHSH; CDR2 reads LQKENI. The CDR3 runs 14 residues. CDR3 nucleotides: TGTGCCAGCTCACCACAAACAGGGAAGGAGACCCAGTACTTC. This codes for CASSPQTGKETQYF.

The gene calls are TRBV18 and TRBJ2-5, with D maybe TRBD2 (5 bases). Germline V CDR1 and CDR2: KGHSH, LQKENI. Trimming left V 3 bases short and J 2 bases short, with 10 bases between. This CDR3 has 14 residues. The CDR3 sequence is CASSPRAGQETQYF. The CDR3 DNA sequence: TGTGCCAGCTCACCGAGGGCAGGACAAGAGACCCAGTACTTC.

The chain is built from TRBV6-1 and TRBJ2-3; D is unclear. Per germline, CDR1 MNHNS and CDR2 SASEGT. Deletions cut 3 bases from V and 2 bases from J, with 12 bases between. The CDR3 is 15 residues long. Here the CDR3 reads CASSDGPLHTDTQYF. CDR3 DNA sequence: TGTGCCAGCAGTGATGGGCCGCTACACACAGATACGCAGTATTTT.

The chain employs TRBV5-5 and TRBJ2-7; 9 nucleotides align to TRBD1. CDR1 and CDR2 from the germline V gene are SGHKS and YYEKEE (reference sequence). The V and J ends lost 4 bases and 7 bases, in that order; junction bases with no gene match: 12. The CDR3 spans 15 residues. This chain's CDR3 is CASSQDRGRRGEQYF. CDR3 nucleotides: TGTGCCAGCAGCCAGGACAGGGGCCGCCGGGGAGAGCAGTACTTC.

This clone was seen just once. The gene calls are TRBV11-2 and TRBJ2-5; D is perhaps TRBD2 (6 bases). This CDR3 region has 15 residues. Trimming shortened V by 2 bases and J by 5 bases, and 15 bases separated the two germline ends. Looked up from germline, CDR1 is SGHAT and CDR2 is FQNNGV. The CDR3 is CASSLSRVRGETQYF. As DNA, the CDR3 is TGTGCCAGCAGCTTATCGCGGGTTCGGGGGGAGACCCAGTACTTC. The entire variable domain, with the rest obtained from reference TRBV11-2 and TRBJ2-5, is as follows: EAGVAQSPRYKIIEKRQSVAFWCNPISGHATLYWYQQILGQGPKLLIQFQNNGVVDDSQLPKDRFSAERLKGVDSTLKIQPAKLEDSAVYLCASSLSRVRGETQYFGPGTRLLVL.

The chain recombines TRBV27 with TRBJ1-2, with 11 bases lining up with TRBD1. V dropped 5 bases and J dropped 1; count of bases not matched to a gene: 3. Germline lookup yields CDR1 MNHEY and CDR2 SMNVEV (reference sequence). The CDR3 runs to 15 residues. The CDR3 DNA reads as TGTGCCAGCAGTCAGGACAGGGGGCGTAACTATGGCTACACCTTC. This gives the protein CASSQDRGRNYGYTF.

The CDR3 sequence: CASSLAGTDYEQYF. The CDR3 DNA sequence: TGTGCCAGCAGCTTAGCCGGGACAGACTACGAGCAGTACTTC. The rearrangement links TRBV7-6 to TRBJ2-7; 7 positions match TRBD1. Germline CDR1 reads SGHVS; CDR2 reads FNYEAQ. The ends lost 0 bases at V and 3 bases at J; junction bases unmatched: 2. The CDR3 is made up of 14 amino acids.